The 5 T cell receptor beta chains listed next were all sequenced from one sample in a study of brain T cells in children with intractable seizures. TCRdb keeps only in-frame clones here, not all; method: immunoSEQ multiplex PCR. The sample records 340,000 or so clones, approximately 93% being singletons. Documented time point: blood from clinic visit 5 months post-surgery; TSC patient then seizure free. The specimen was peripheral blood, collected 4 to 5 months after surgery. The receptors come from a boy under three years old with tuberous sclerosis and intractable seizures.

The rearrangement uses TRBV11-2 and TRBJ2-7, with 7 bases identical to TRBD1. The ends lost 5 bases at V and 5 bases at J; junction bases unmatched: 6. The CDR3 consists of 13 residues. Germline V gene sequence: CDR1 SGHAT, CDR2 FQNNGV. The CDR3: CASSPKTGNEQYF. The CDR3 DNA follows: TGTGCCAGCAGCCCTAAGACAGGGAACGAGCAGTACTTC.

This clone was found once. This chain links TRBV5-6 with TRBJ1-6, with D perhaps TRBD1 (6 bases). Trimming cost V 2 bases and J 8 bases, with 20 bases left between them. The CDR3 runs 17 residues. Germline V CDR1 and CDR2: SGHDT, YYEEEE. Here the CDR3 reads CASSFTPGARYDSPLHF. The DNA of the CDR3 is TGTGCCAGCAGCTTCACCCCAGGGGCTCGATACGATTCACCCCTCCACTTT.

In DNA form, the CDR3 reads TGTGCCAGCAGCTTGGCCGGGGATAATGAAAAACTGTTTTTT. Translating gives CASSLAGDNEKLFF. The chain uses TRBV5-6 and TRBJ1-4; D remains unclear. The CDR3 contains 14 residues. Trimming stripped 0 bases from V and 4 bases from J, with 7 bases between. Germline V gene data show CDR1 as SGHDT and CDR2 as YYEEEE.

This chain connects TRBV25-1 to TRBJ1-3; D is unclear. The CDR3 runs 13 residues. Between the trimmed V and J ends, which lost 6 bases and 0 bases, there was a span of 6 bases. Germline V gene sequence: CDR1 MGHDK, CDR2 SYGVNS. The CDR3 loop reads CASSFGSGNTIYF. The CDR3 bases are TGTGCCAGCAGCTTCGGCTCTGGAAACACCATATATTTT.

This chain joins TRBV19 and TRBJ2-1, with a weak D call TRBD1 (5 bases). CDR1 and CDR2 (germline): LNHDA, SQIVND (reference sequence). The V and J ends lost 5 bases and 7 bases respectively, with 12 bases between them. The CDR3 has 13 amino acids. CDR3: CASSLVGVNEQFF. Here the CDR3 DNA reads TGTGCCAGTAGTTTGGTAGGGGTAAATGAGCAGTTCTTC.